These T cell receptor beta chains were read from a single sample in a study of blood T cell repertoires in COVID-19. Measured with immunoSEQ multiplex PCR; TCRdb has only the in-frame clones, and not every one. The sample has about 170,000 clones; roughly 88% are singletons. Sequencing was done on a sample of peripheral blood. These TCRs come from a man younger than 35 with COVID-19, enrolled during active disease. The CDR3 runs from the conserved cysteine through the conserved F or W. D genes are given only for firm matches. Size is omitted from some rows. Given values are once, few, many or a class for expanded clones.

cdr3_aa: CAISEDSYPYEQYF
cdr3_nt: TGTGCCATCAGTGAGGACAGCTACCCCTACGAGCAGTACTTC
clone_size: NA
d_call: NA
j_call: TRBJ2-7
v_call: TRBV10-3
cdr3_length: 14

cdr3_aa: CASSIEAGSIAGVVDEQFF
cdr3_nt: TGTGCCAGTAGTATTGAGGCAGGGAGTATCGCGGGAGTGGTAGATGAGCAGTTCTTC
clone_size: NA
d_call: TRBD2
j_call: TRBJ2-1
v_call: TRBV19
cdr3_length: 19

cdr3_aa: CASSLAWTSRGETQYF
cdr3_nt: TGCGCCAGCAGCCTGGCTTGGACATCTCGGGGGGAGACCCAGTACTTC
clone_size: NA
d_call: NA
j_call: TRBJ2-5
v_call: TRBV5-1
cdr3_length: 16

cdr3_aa: CASSLGSTNEKLLF
cdr3_nt: TGTGCCAGCAGCTTAGGTTCAACTAATGAAAAACTGCTTTTT
clone_size: once
d_call: NA
j_call: TRBJ1-4
v_call: TRBV7-2
cdr3_length: 14

cdr3_aa: CASSLGGSSYGYTF
cdr3_nt: TGTGCCAGCAGTTTGGGAGGCAGCAGCTATGGCTACACCTTC
clone_size: NA
d_call: NA
j_call: TRBJ1-2
v_call: TRBV28
cdr3_length: 14

cdr3_aa: CASSLGVRGGNEQFF
cdr3_nt: TGTGCCAGCAGCCTAGGAGTCAGGGGTGGGAATGAGCAGTTCTTC
clone_size: NA
d_call: NA
j_call: TRBJ2-1
v_call: TRBV7-2
cdr3_length: 15

cdr3_aa: CASTNTGGTFYEQYF
cdr3_nt: TGTGCCAGCACTAATACGGGAGGGACCTTCTACGAGCAGTACTTC
clone_size: NA
d_call: TRBD2
j_call: TRBJ2-7
v_call: TRBV6-1
cdr3_length: 15

cdr3_aa: CASSKGGGQGSTVLNSPLHF
cdr3_nt: TGTGCCAGCAGCAAAGGCGGGGGACAGGGTTCTACCGTCCTAAATTCACCCCTCCACTTT
clone_size: NA
d_call: NA
j_call: TRBJ1-6
v_call: TRBV21-1
cdr3_length: 20

cdr3_aa: CASSLSPSSYEQYF
cdr3_nt: TGTGCCAGCAGCTTAAGCCCAAGCTCCTACGAGCAGTACTTC
clone_size: NA
d_call: NA
j_call: TRBJ2-7
v_call: TRBV7-2
cdr3_length: 14

cdr3_aa: CASSPTGTDSYEQYF
cdr3_nt: TGTGCCAGCTCACCAACCGGGACAGACTCCTACGAGCAGTACTTC
clone_size: NA
d_call: TRBD1
j_call: TRBJ2-7
v_call: TRBV18
cdr3_length: 15

cdr3_aa: CASRQGYQPQHF
cdr3_nt: TGTGCCAGCAGGCAGGGGTATCAGCCCCAGCATTTT
clone_size: NA
d_call: NA
j_call: TRBJ1-5
v_call: TRBV28
cdr3_length: 12

cdr3_aa: CASSYSWEGSYEQYF
cdr3_nt: TGTGCCAGCAGTTACTCATGGGAGGGGTCCTACGAGCAGTACTTC
clone_size: NA
d_call: TRBD2
j_call: TRBJ2-7
v_call: TRBV6-5
cdr3_length: 15

cdr3_aa: CASSFLDRGRGNTEAFF
cdr3_nt: TGTGCCAGCAGCTTTTTAGACAGGGGACGTGGTAACACTGAAGCTTTCTTT
clone_size: NA
d_call: TRBD1
j_call: TRBJ1-1
v_call: TRBV7-6
cdr3_length: 17

cdr3_aa: CASSHVTGNTGELFF
cdr3_nt: TGTGCCAGCAGCCACGTGACAGGGAACACCGGGGAGCTGTTTTTT
clone_size: NA
d_call: NA
j_call: TRBJ2-2
v_call: TRBV13
cdr3_length: 15

cdr3_aa: CASSARQAQETQYF
cdr3_nt: TGTGCCAGCAGTGCCCGACAGGCCCAAGAGACCCAGTACTTC
clone_size: NA
d_call: NA
j_call: TRBJ2-5
v_call: TRBV27
cdr3_length: 14

cdr3_aa: CASSHYDRRNTEAFF
cdr3_nt: TGCGCCAGCAGTCACTACGACAGGCGGAACACTGAAGCTTTCTTT
clone_size: NA
d_call: NA
j_call: TRBJ1-1
v_call: TRBV23-1
cdr3_length: 15

cdr3_aa: CASSMGLAFSYEQYF
cdr3_nt: TGTGCCAGCAGCATGGGACTAGCGTTTTCCTACGAGCAGTACTTC
clone_size: NA
d_call: TRBD2
j_call: TRBJ2-7
v_call: TRBV9
cdr3_length: 15

cdr3_aa: CASSLVAGVTGELFF
cdr3_nt: TGTGCCAGCAGCTTAGTAGCGGGAGTCACCGGGGAGCTGTTTTTT
clone_size: NA
d_call: TRBD2
j_call: TRBJ2-2
v_call: TRBV7-2
cdr3_length: 15

cdr3_aa: CASSLVAAGSYNEQFF
cdr3_nt: TGTGCCAGCAGCTTAGTAGCGGCCGGCTCCTACAATGAGCAGTTCTTC
clone_size: NA
d_call: NA
j_call: TRBJ2-1
v_call: TRBV7-2
cdr3_length: 16

cdr3_aa: CASSLWALNGNYTDTQYF
cdr3_nt: TGTGCCAGCAGTTTATGGGCCCTTAACGGGAACTACACAGATACGCAGTATTTT
clone_size: NA
d_call: NA
j_call: TRBJ2-3
v_call: TRBV28
cdr3_length: 18

cdr3_aa: CASSRQGPIYEQYF
cdr3_nt: TGTGCCAGCAGTCGACAGGGCCCAATCTACGAGCAGTACTTC
clone_size: NA
d_call: TRBD1
j_call: TRBJ2-7
v_call: TRBV6-5
cdr3_length: 14

cdr3_aa: CASLRGSANYGYTF
cdr3_nt: TGTGCCAGCCTCCGGGGTTCTGCTAACTATGGCTACACCTTC
clone_size: NA
d_call: NA
j_call: TRBJ1-2
v_call: TRBV2
cdr3_length: 14

cdr3_aa: CASSELAGPPYEQYF
cdr3_nt: TGCGCCAGCAGTGAGTTGGCGGGACCCCCCTACGAGCAGTACTTC
clone_size: NA
d_call: NA
j_call: TRBJ2-7
v_call: TRBV10-1
cdr3_length: 15